The 10 T cell receptor beta chains reported below all come from one sample, sequenced in a study of beta chain features in type 1 diabetes. Investigators reverse transcribed all isolated RNA, so they sequenced expressed TCRB transcripts. TCRdb's copy holds only in-frame clones and misses some; the assay was immunoSEQ multiplex PCR. The profile covers some 240,000 clones, with approximately 11% appearing a single time and 1% to 1.5% taken by the ten largest. Sequenced material: central memory CD4+ T cells from blood. The receptor source for this set is a man aged 18 to 29 in good health.

This clone was observed a few times. Other DNA sequences in this specimen translate into the identical CDR3. The chain uses TRBV4-1 and TRBJ2-7; 10 bases align to TRBD1. V was pared by 4 bases and J by 3 bases, with 3 bases of the junction left unmatched. The CDR3 extends over 14 amino acids. In germline, CDR1 is MGHRA, CDR2 YSYEKL. CDR3 region: CASSLRDRGYEQYF. The DNA of the CDR3 is TGCGCCAGCAGCCTCCGGGACAGGGGCTACGAGCAGTACTTC.

In this sample, this clone turned up many times. J is TRBJ2-7 and V is TRBV7-9; 10 bases are shared with TRBD1. CDR3 size: 13 residues. The junction had 1 base not matched to a gene; V was cut back by 5 bases and J by 3 bases. Germline CDR1 SEHNR, CDR2 FQNEAQ (reference sequence). The CDR3 nucleotides read TGTGCCAGCAGCCGGACAGGGGGCTACGAGCAGTACTTC. Protein: CASSRTGGYEQYF.

This clone appeared a few times. The chain carries TRBV10-3 and TRBJ1-1; 7 bases line up with TRBD1. Germline CDR1 reads ENHRY; CDR2 reads SYGVKD. The CDR3 contains 14 residues. The J segment lost 1 base and the V segment lost 7 bases, leaving 6 bases of the junction unmatched. The CDR3 coding sequence is TGTGCCATCACCAGGGGGGTAGGGAACACTGAAGCTTTCTTT. As protein: CAITRGVGNTEAFF.

This clone has more than one count but fewer than ten. The chain uses TRBV27 and TRBJ2-4; TRBD2 aligns across 8 bases. CDR1 is MNHEY and CDR2 is SMNVEV in the germline V gene (reference sequence). CDR3 length equals 13 residues. V trimming: 7 bases; J trimming: 7 bases; junction bases outside the gene matches: 6. The CDR3 DNA is TGTGCCAGCACCCCCGGGGGGGGTAACATTCAGTACTTC. It yields the protein CASTPGGGNIQYF.

The chain couples TRBV10-3 to TRBJ2-3, with TRBD2 as a possible D gene (6 bases). Germline V gives CDR1 ENHRY, CDR2 SYGVKD. The length of the CDR3 is 17 residues. The germline V and J ends were trimmed by 0 bases and 0 bases, with 13 bases remaining between them. CDR3 sequence (DNA): TGTGCCATCAGTGAGTCGTCTAGCGTATCTAGCACAGATACGCAGTATTTT. This codes for CAISESSSVSSTDTQYF.

This clone was counted many times. This sequence joins TRBV21-1 and TRBJ2-1; the table gives TRBD2 as D, unverified against the DNA. TRBV21-1 is marked as a pseudogene. The CDR3 has 17 amino acids. The CDR3 loop is CASSGDRGLAAYNEQFF. Written as DNA, the CDR3 is TGTGCCAGCAGCGGGGACAGGGGACTAGCGGCGTACAATGAGCAGTTCTTC.

This chain connects TRBV7-2 to TRBJ1-1, with a possible D match to TRBD1 (6 bases). Trimming removed 5 bases at V and 1 base at J, with 11 bases between. Germline assignment: CDR1 SGHTA and CDR2 FQGNSA. There are 14 residues in the CDR3. Here the CDR3 reads CASSRLGQNTEAFF. DNA for the CDR3: TGTGCCAGCAGCCGCCTGGGACAGAACACTGAAGCTTTCTTT. Full variable domain (missing parts from reference TRBV7-2 and TRBJ1-1): GAGVSQSPSNKVTEKGKDVELRCDPISGHTALYWYRQSLGQGLEFLIYFQGNSAPDKSGLPSDRFSAERTGGSVSTLTIQRTQQEDSAVYLCASSRLGQNTEAFFGQGTRLTVV.

This clone was seen only a few times. V usage is TRBV2 and J usage is TRBJ2-1; the D is unclear. Trimming took off 5 bases at V and 0 bases at J, with 11 bases between the two ends. The CDR3 is 15 amino acids. CDR1 is SNHLY, CDR2 FYNNEI, per germline. This chain's CDR3 is CASSRTRSSYNEQFF. Here the CDR3 DNA reads TGTGCCAGCAGTCGAACTCGGAGCTCCTACAATGAGCAGTTCTTC.

This clone was picked up many times. The chain employs TRBV14 and TRBJ2-7; D possibly matches TRBD1 or TRBD2 (6 bases each). Deletions cut 3 bases from V and 6 bases from J, with 24 bases between. The CDR3 totals 17 residues. Germline V lookup: CDR1 SGHDN, CDR2 FVKESK. The CDR3 region is CASSQRDKGRPPFEQYF. The CDR3 DNA sequence: TGTGCCAGCAGCCAGCGGGACAAGGGTCGACCCCCCTTCGAGCAGTACTTC.

The chain couples TRBV30 to TRBJ1-1; D is undetermined. This CDR3 is 11 amino acids long. Between the trimmed V and J ends, which lost 1 base and 7 bases, there was a span of 7 bases. CDR1 is GTSNPN and CDR2 is SVGIG in the germline V gene (reference sequence). This CDR3 is CAWSAFGEAFF. The CDR3 coding sequence is TGTGCCTGGAGTGCTTTCGGTGAAGCTTTCTTT.